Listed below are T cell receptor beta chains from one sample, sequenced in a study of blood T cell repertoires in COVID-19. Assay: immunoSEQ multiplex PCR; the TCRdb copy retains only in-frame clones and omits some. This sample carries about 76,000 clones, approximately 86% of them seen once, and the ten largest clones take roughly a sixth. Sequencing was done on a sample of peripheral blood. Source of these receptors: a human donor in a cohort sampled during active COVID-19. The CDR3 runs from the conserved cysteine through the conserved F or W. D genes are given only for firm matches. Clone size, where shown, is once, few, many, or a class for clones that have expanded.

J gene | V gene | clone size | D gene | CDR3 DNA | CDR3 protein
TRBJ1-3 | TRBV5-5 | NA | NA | TGTGCCAGCAGCTTAGGTCGAGGTGGAAACACCATATATTTT | CASSLGRGGNTIYF
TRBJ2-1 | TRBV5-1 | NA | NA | TGCGCCAGCAGCTTGCTAGGAAACGAGCAGTTCTTC | CASSLLGNEQFF
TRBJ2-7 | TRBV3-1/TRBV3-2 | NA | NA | TGTGCCAGCAGCCAAGCCGTGTCGGGGATCGCCTACGAGCAGTACTTC | CASSQAVSGIAYEQYF
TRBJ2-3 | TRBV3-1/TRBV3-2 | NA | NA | TGTGCCAGCAGCCAAGGGGAGGGCAGGGGTTATGGAGATACGCAGTATTTT | CASSQGEGRGYGDTQYF
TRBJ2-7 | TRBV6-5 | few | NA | TGTGCCAGCAGAAGTGCAGAGGGGGCCTACGAGCAGTACTTC | CASRSAEGAYEQYF
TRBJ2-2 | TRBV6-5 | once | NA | TGTGCCATTAGCCTGGACAGCCGCACCGGGGAGCTGTTTTTT | CAISLDSRTGELFF
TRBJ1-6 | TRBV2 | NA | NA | TGTGCCAGCAATGGACAGTTGGTTTCACCCCTCCACTTT | CASNGQLVSPLHF
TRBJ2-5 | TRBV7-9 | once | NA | TGTGCCAGCAGCTTGTTCACAGGGTACCAAGAGACCCAGTACTTC | CASSLFTGYQETQYF
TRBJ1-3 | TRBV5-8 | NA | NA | TGTGCCAGCAGCTTGGCTCAGAAACGAAACACCATATATTTT | CASSLAQKRNTIYF
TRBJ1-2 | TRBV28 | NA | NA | TGTGCCAGCAGTGAATCCTACGGGGGGGCTGGCTACACCTTC | CASSESYGGAGYTF
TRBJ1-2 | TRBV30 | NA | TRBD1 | TGTGCCTGGATCAAAAGGGGGCTCCTGAACTATGGCTACACCTTC | CAWIKRGLLNYGYTF
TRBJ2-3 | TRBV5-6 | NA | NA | TGTGCCAGCAGCTTGAATTGGGACTGGGTTAGGACAGATACGCAGTATTTT | CASSLNWDWVRTDTQYF
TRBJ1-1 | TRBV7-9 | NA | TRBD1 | TGTGCCAGCAGCCGGATAGGGGTGGGGACAGGGAGGATTGGGGAAGCTTTCTTT | CASSRIGVGTGRIGEAFF
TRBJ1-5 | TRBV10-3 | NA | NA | TGTGCCATCAGTGAGTCGGGAGGAAACAATCAGCCCCAGCATTTT | CAISESGGNNQPQHF
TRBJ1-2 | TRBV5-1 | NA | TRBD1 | TGCGCCAGCAGCTTCGGGAGACAGGGGGCGTACGGCTACACCTTC | CASSFGRQGAYGYTF
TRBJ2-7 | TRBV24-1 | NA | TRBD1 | TGTGCCACCAGTGACGCGACAGGGGACCACCGTTACGAGCAGTACTTC | CATSDATGDHRYEQYF
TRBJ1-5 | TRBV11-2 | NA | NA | TGTGCCAGCACCCACGGTCCCCTAGGGGGACAGCCCCAGCATTTT | CASTHGPLGGQPQHF
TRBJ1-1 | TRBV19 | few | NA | TGTGCCAGCTTTTCGGGTCAGCCATTTAGGGAGGCTTTCTTT | CASFSGQPFREAFF
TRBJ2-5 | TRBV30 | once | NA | TGTGCCTGGAGAAAGGGGTCAGGGGAGACCCAGTACTTC | CAWRKGSGETQYF
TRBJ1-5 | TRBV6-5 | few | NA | TGTGCCAGCAGCCGCGACGCGGACAGTCATCAGCCCCAGCATTTT | CASSRDADSHQPQHF
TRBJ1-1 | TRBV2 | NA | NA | TGTGCCAGCAGACTACAGGATCTGAACACTGAAGCTTTCTTT | CASRLQDLNTEAFF
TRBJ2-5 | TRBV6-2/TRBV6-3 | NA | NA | TGTGCCAGCAGTTACTCGGGGCCGGGGGAAGGTCGGGAGACCCAGTACTTC | CASSYSGPGEGRETQYF
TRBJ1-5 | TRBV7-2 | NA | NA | TGTGCCAGCACCGAGACAACCAGCAATCAGCCCCAGCATTTT | CASTETTSNQPQHF
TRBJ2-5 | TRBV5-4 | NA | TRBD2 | TGTGCCAGCAGCCAAGGGACTAGCGGGGAGACCCAGTACTTC | CASSQGTSGETQYF
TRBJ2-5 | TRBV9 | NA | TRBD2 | TGTGCCAGCAGCCCCGGAAGGGGTGCGGGGGTGGAGACCCAGTACTTC | CASSPGRGAGVETQYF
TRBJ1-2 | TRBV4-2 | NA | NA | TGTGCCAGCAGCCAGCTCACGGGGGTGGGTTATGGCTACACCTTC | CASSQLTGVGYGYTF
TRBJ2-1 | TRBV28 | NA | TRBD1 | TGTGCCAGCCAATGGACAGGGGGATACAATGAGCAGTTCTTC | CASQWTGGYNEQFF
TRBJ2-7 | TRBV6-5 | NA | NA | TGTGCCAGCACCACCAAGCTAGACCACGAGCAGTACTTC | CASTTKLDHEQYF
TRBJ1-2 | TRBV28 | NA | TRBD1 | TGTGCCAGCAGTTCGACAGGGGGCGGAACCTATGGCTACACCTTC | CASSSTGGGTYGYTF
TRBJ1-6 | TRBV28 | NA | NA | TGTGCCAGCAGATCTATAACAGGGTGGACTAATTCACCCCTCCACTTT | CASRSITGWTNSPLHF
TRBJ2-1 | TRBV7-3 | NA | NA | TGTGCCAGCAGCTCTTACAAAGACCCAGGGGTTTCCTACAATGAGCAGTTCTTC | CASSSYKDPGVSYNEQFF
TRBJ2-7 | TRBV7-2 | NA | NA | TGTGCCAGCAGCTTAGATGTGACAGTATCCTACGAGCAGTACTTC | CASSLDVTVSYEQYF
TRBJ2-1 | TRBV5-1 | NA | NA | TGCGCCAGCAGCTTAACAAAGTACCCCAATGAGCAGTTCTTC | CASSLTKYPNEQFF
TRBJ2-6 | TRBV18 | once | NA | TGTGCCAGCACCCCGGCGGCGCCTGGGGCCAACGTCCTGACTTTC | CASTPAAPGANVLTF